Listed here is a single T cell receptor (beta chain). Losses at the gene ends were 1 base for V and 1 base for J; bases not matched to a gene: 7. This CDR3 spans 18 amino acids. CDR1 is LNHDA and CDR2 is SQIVND in the germline V gene (reference sequence). TCRdb's table, derived via immunoSEQ multiplex PCR, lists solely in-frame clones and lacks some. The sample includes approximately 190,000 clones, 80% to 85% of them seen just once. This sample was taken from a study of blood T cell repertoires in COVID-19. Sequenced sample: peripheral blood. This chain joins TRBV19 and TRBJ2-6; 7 bases align to TRBD1. This clonotype originated in a woman aged 40 to 50 with acute or convalescent COVID-19. The CDR3: CASSIAMTGRSGANVLTF. The CDR3 bases are TGTGCCAGTAGTATAGCCATGACAGGGCGGTCTGGGGCCAACGTCCTGACTTTC.